This T cell receptor beta chain was captured by sequencing in a study of cytomegalovirus exposure and HLA in healthy donors. In the study overall: Both the roughly 120 validation repertoires and the approximately 670 first-cohort repertoires used the same platform, as reported by a later analysis.

Turning to this clone: The antigen is undetermined.

Findings of the study overall: According to a subsequent analysis, TCR clusters from the first cohort were inclined to appear together in the 110 or so validation repertoires. Most observed TCR sequences were rare, whereas some public TCRs were detected in many donors. Cytomegalovirus status was reportedly diagnosed by the classifier with high specificity and sensitivity.

Germline values: CDR1 SEHNR, CDR2 FQNEAQ (reference sequence). The CDR3 runs 18 residues. After removal of 5 bases from V and 1 base from J, the junction contained 15 bases not matched to a gene. Data came from immunoSEQ multiplex PCR; TCRdb stores just in-frame clones and leaves some out. In the table there are 100,000 to 150,000 clones, 95% to 97% of which are singletons. The receptor was derived from a man between 18 and 29 years old in good health and CMV-seronegative. V usage is TRBV7-9 and J usage is TRBJ2-7; TRBD2 aligns across 9 bases. Sequencing was performed on PBMCs. The CDR3: CASSLPAGGPKGSYEQYF. The DNA of the CDR3 is TGTGCCAGCAGCCTCCCGGCGGGAGGGCCTAAGGGATCCTACGAGCAGTACTTC.